Following are 13 T cell receptor beta chains from one sample sequenced in a study of T cell changes during pregnancy in multiple sclerosis. Using immunoSEQ multiplex PCR, the repertoire was profiled, and TCRdb retains in-frame clones only, with some absent. The sample holds approximately 69,000 clones; roughly 94% are singletons and the top ten take about 0.6%. Sequencing was performed on peripheral blood, taken in the third trimester of pregnancy. Source of these receptors: a female donor with multiple sclerosis, enrolled in a pregnancy study.

The V call is TRBV7-2, the J call TRBJ2-3; weak D call: TRBD2 (5 bases). CDR1 is SGHTA, CDR2 FQGNSA, per germline. This CDR3 comprises 13 residues. Deletions cut 2 bases from V and 6 bases from J, with 9 bases between. CDR3 amino acids: CASSLYPGDTQYF. CDR3 sequence (DNA): TGTGCCAGCAGCTTATACCCGGGGGATACGCAGTATTTT.

The chain employs TRBV9 and TRBJ2-7; D is possibly TRBD2 (5 bases). Trimming removed 0 bases from V and 3 bases from J, with 7 bases in between. Germline values: CDR1 SGDLS, CDR2 YYNGEE. The CDR3 extends over 13 amino acids. The CDR3 bases are TGTGCCAGCAGCGTAGACGCGGGCTACGAGCAGTACTTC. Encoded protein: CASSVDAGYEQYF.

The chain carries TRBV5-1 and TRBJ2-7; TRBD1 agrees at 9 bases. The junction had 10 bases not matched to a gene; V was cut back by 3 bases and J by 6 bases. Germline lookup yields CDR1 SGHRS and CDR2 YFSETQ. The CDR3 has 15 residues. The chain's CDR3 is CASSSRTGVRGEQYF. In nucleotides, the CDR3 is TGCGCCAGCAGCTCCCGGACAGGGGTGAGAGGCGAGCAGTACTTC.

The chain has TRBV7-2 and TRBJ2-7, with 11 bases matching TRBD1. CDR3 size: 14 residues. Germline assignment: CDR1 SGHTA and CDR2 FQGNSA. V gave up 7 bases and J gave up 2 bases; unmatched junction bases: 4. CDR3 coding DNA: TGTGCCAGCACCCCGGGACAGGGGGCCTACGAGCAGTACTTC. This codes for CASTPGQGAYEQYF.

The rearrangement links TRBV7-9 to TRBJ1-6, with TRBD1 as a possible D gene (5 bases). Germline lookup yields CDR1 SEHNR and CDR2 FQNEAQ (reference sequence). There are 14 residues in the CDR3. Trimming removed 1 base from V and 7 bases from J, with 8 bases in between. The CDR3, as DNA: TGTGCCAGCAGCTTAGAACAGGTCAATTCACCCCTCCACTTT. Translation gives CASSLEQVNSPLHF.

This clone is deemed medium-sized (0.01 to 0.1%). This rearrangement joins TRBV7-8 to TRBJ2-3, with 10 bases that match TRBD2. Per germline, CDR1 SGHVS and CDR2 FQNEAQ. The junction had 8 bases not matched to a gene; V was cut back by 2 bases and J by 0 bases. The CDR3 sequence is 18 residues long. The CDR3 DNA reads TGTGCCAGCAGCTTACGCCGCGGGACTAGCGCGAGCACAGATACGCAGTATTTT. This encodes CASSLRRGTSASTDTQYF. Based on the CDR3 plus reference TRBV7-8 and TRBJ2-3, the full variable domain is GAGVSQSPRYKVAKRGQDVALRCDPISGHVSLFWYQQALGQGPEFLTYFQNEAQLDKSGLPSDRFFAERPEGSVSTLKIQRTQQEDSAVYLCASSLRRGTSASTDTQYFGPGTRLTVL.

The chain couples TRBV10-2 to TRBJ2-1; 10 bases map to TRBD2. The V and J ends lost 4 bases and 2 bases, in that order; junction bases with no gene match: 5. The CDR3 runs 16 residues. CDR1 and CDR2 (germline): WSHSY, SAAADI. The CDR3 DNA follows: TGCGCCAGCAGTGCCCTAGCGGGGGCCGCCTACAATGAGCAGTTCTTC. Translation: CASSALAGAAYNEQFF.

The chain couples TRBV9 to TRBJ2-5; possible D gene TRBD2, 6 bases. Trimming removed 3 bases from V and 3 bases from J, with 12 bases in between. The germline V gene has CDR1 SGDLS and CDR2 YYNGEE. The CDR3 length is 14 residues. The DNA of the CDR3 is TGTGCCAGCAGCGAACTTGCGGGAAAAGAGACCCAGTACTTC. Amino acid sequence: CASSELAGKETQYF.

V usage is TRBV6-1 and J usage is TRBJ2-2; the D gene is possibly TRBD1 (6 bases). The CDR3 is made up of 15 amino acids. The V end lost 10 bases, the J end lost 3 bases, and 18 bases lay between the germline ends. Germline values: CDR1 MNHNS, CDR2 SASEGT. The CDR3 is CATTPGQYYTGELFF. DNA for the CDR3: TGTGCCACCACACCAGGACAGTATTACACCGGGGAGCTGTTTTTT.

The V gene is TRBV4-1, the J gene TRBJ1-1; D might be TRBD1 (5 bases). V was clipped by 1 base and J by 0 bases, with 9 bases between them. The CDR3 loop spans 15 amino acids. Per germline, CDR1 MGHRA and CDR2 YSYEKL. The CDR3 reads CASSQGGSLNTEAFF. CDR3 in DNA: TGCGCCAGCAGCCAAGGGGGCAGCCTGAACACTGAAGCTTTCTTT.

V usage is TRBV12-5 and J usage is TRBJ2-3, with 9 bases fitting TRBD2. The CDR3 is 15 amino acids. V trimming: 3 bases; J trimming: 2 bases; junction bases outside the gene matches: 3. Germline V CDR1 and CDR2: LGHNT, FRNRAP. This CDR3 reads CASGFAGGNTDTQYF. The CDR3 DNA follows: TGTGCTAGTGGTTTCGCGGGGGGGAACACAGATACGCAGTATTTT.

The chain combines TRBV25-1 with TRBJ1-2; possible D gene TRBD1, 5 bases. V was cut by 2 bases and J by 6 bases, with 13 bases left in between. The CDR3 consists of 14 residues. Germline CDR1 MGHDK, CDR2 SYGVNS. The DNA of the CDR3 is TGTGCCAGCAGTGAAATAGGGCTAGGGGATGGCTACACCTTC. This codes for CASSEIGLGDGYTF.

This chain joins TRBV4-1 and TRBJ2-3; 10 bases map to TRBD2. J was trimmed by 6 bases and V by 1 base; bases with no gene match: 4. Germline assignment: CDR1 MGHRA and CDR2 YSYEKL. The CDR3 has 15 amino acids. The CDR3 region is CASSQVSSGGDTQYF. For the CDR3, the DNA is TGCGCCAGCAGCCAAGTTTCTAGCGGGGGTGATACGCAGTATTTT.